A selection of T cell receptor beta chains follows, all from one sample in a study of Ad26.COV2.S vaccination and SARS-CoV-2 variants. The method was immunoSEQ multiplex PCR; TCRdb's version includes in-frame clones alone and lacks a portion of them. Among 360,000 or so clones, about nine tenths were seen once, and the ten largest hold roughly 3.6%. Sequenced here: peripheral blood, sampled in a trial of Ad26.COV2.S vaccine versus placebo. The receptors here all came from a person between 18 and 65 years old who received the Ad26.COV2.S COVID-19 vaccine or a placebo. Both conserved end residues are part of each CDR3. The order of the fields is clone size, V gene, D gene, J gene, CDR3 DNA, CDR3 protein. The D gene is left open where the match is weak. Expanded clones are given a class, and other clones once, few, many or no size at all.

abundance: .; v_gene: TRBV7-2; d_gene: .; j_gene: TRBJ2-3; CDR3nt: TGTGCCAGCAGCTTAGGAGGGGGGGCCGTTACGCAGTATTTT; CDR3aa: CASSLGGGAVTQYF
abundance: .; v_gene: TRBV15; d_gene: TRBD1; j_gene: TRBJ2-1; CDR3nt: TGTGCCACCAGCAATCACAGGGGGTCCCACAATGAGCAGTTCTTC; CDR3aa: CATSNHRGSHNEQFF
abundance: .; v_gene: TRBV30; d_gene: .; j_gene: TRBJ1-4; CDR3nt: TGTGCCTGGAGCGAGGGCAGGGGCCTAATAAGGGAAAAACTGTTTTTT; CDR3aa: CAWSEGRGLIREKLFF
abundance: .; v_gene: TRBV5-1; d_gene: TRBD1; j_gene: TRBJ2-1; CDR3nt: TGCGCCAGCAGCCCAGGACAGGGAAAGGGGGATGAGCAGTTCTTC; CDR3aa: CASSPGQGKGDEQFF
abundance: .; v_gene: TRBV15; d_gene: .; j_gene: TRBJ1-2; CDR3nt: TGTGCCACCAGCAGAGATCGGGTGGGAAACTATGGCTACACCTTC; CDR3aa: CATSRDRVGNYGYTF
abundance: .; v_gene: TRBV30; d_gene: .; j_gene: TRBJ2-1; CDR3nt: TGTGCCTGGGGAACAGGGCGGGGGAGCAGTGAGCAGTTCTTC; CDR3aa: CAWGTGRGSSEQFF
abundance: few; v_gene: TRBV4-1; d_gene: .; j_gene: TRBJ1-1; CDR3nt: TGCGCCAGCAGCCACCCGGGAGAGAACACTGAAGCTTTCTTT; CDR3aa: CASSHPGENTEAFF
abundance: .; v_gene: TRBV5-6; d_gene: .; j_gene: TRBJ2-7; CDR3nt: TGTGCCAGCAGCCGTTCCTTTGAGCAGTACTTC; CDR3aa: CASSRSFEQYF
abundance: few; v_gene: TRBV9; d_gene: TRBD2; j_gene: TRBJ2-7; CDR3nt: TGTGCCAGCAGCGTAGGCGCTAGCGGGGGAGCCTACGAGCAGTACTTC; CDR3aa: CASSVGASGGAYEQYF
abundance: .; v_gene: TRBV19; d_gene: TRBD1; j_gene: TRBJ2-3; CDR3nt: TGTGCCAGTAGTGACGACAGGGGGATAGATACGCAGTATTTT; CDR3aa: CASSDDRGIDTQYF
abundance: few; v_gene: TRBV29-1; d_gene: .; j_gene: TRBJ1-3; CDR3nt: TGCAGCGTTGGTTCTGGAAACACCATATATTTT; CDR3aa: CSVGSGNTIYF
abundance: .; v_gene: TRBV2; d_gene: .; j_gene: TRBJ2-7; CDR3nt: TGTGCCAGCAGTGTCGGGACAATTTCTTACGAGCAGTACTTC; CDR3aa: CASSVGTISYEQYF
abundance: .; v_gene: TRBV24-1; d_gene: .; j_gene: TRBJ1-3; CDR3nt: TGTGCCGCCGACCAGGATAAACAGGGAAGCTCTGGAAACACCATATATTTT; CDR3aa: CAADQDKQGSSGNTIYF
abundance: .; v_gene: TRBV4-1; d_gene: TRBD1; j_gene: TRBJ2-3; CDR3nt: TGCGCCAGCAGCCAATATCTTGGGACAGGAGCCTCTAGCACAGATACGCAGTATTTT; CDR3aa: CASSQYLGTGASSTDTQYF
abundance: .; v_gene: TRBV19; d_gene: TRBD1; j_gene: TRBJ2-1; CDR3nt: TGTGCCAGTACCGCCGTACAGGGGCGATACAATGAGCAGTTCTTC; CDR3aa: CASTAVQGRYNEQFF
abundance: few; v_gene: TRBV18; d_gene: .; j_gene: TRBJ2-2; CDR3nt: TGTGCCAGCTCACCACCTTCAGGGCCAGCTGTCGCCGGGGAGCTGTTTTTT; CDR3aa: CASSPPSGPAVAGELFF
abundance: once; v_gene: TRBV19; d_gene: .; j_gene: TRBJ2-1; CDR3nt: TGTGCCAGTAGTATAGTTGGACCGGACTCCTACAATGAGCAGTTCTTC; CDR3aa: CASSIVGPDSYNEQFF
abundance: .; v_gene: TRBV6-5; d_gene: .; j_gene: TRBJ2-7; CDR3nt: TGTGCCAGCAGTTACGGGTGGGGCGGACAGCACGACGAGCAGTACTTC; CDR3aa: CASSYGWGGQHDEQYF
abundance: .; v_gene: TRBV6-4; d_gene: TRBD2; j_gene: TRBJ2-7; CDR3nt: TGTGCCAGCAGTGACAGGACTAGCGGGGACTACGAGCAGTACTTC; CDR3aa: CASSDRTSGDYEQYF
abundance: .; v_gene: TRBV19; d_gene: .; j_gene: TRBJ1-6; CDR3nt: TGTGCCAGTAGTATGGGAGCCGCCGGCAATTCACCCCTCCACTTT; CDR3aa: CASSMGAAGNSPLHF
abundance: .; v_gene: TRBV7-6; d_gene: .; j_gene: TRBJ1-5; CDR3nt: TGTGCCAGCAGCTTAAACAGTGGCAATCAGCCCCAGCATTTT; CDR3aa: CASSLNSGNQPQHF
abundance: .; v_gene: TRBV10-3; d_gene: TRBD1; j_gene: TRBJ1-4; CDR3nt: TGTGCCATCAGTGGGACAGGGTCTGGGGAAAAACTGTTTTTT; CDR3aa: CAISGTGSGEKLFF
abundance: .; v_gene: TRBV5-1; d_gene: TRBD1; j_gene: TRBJ2-2; CDR3nt: TGCGCCAGCAGCTTACAGGGGGCGATGTCCGGGGAGCTGTTTTTT; CDR3aa: CASSLQGAMSGELFF
abundance: .; v_gene: TRBV5-1; d_gene: .; j_gene: TRBJ2-6; CDR3nt: TGCGCCAGCAGCTTGGACGACTCTGGGGCCAACGTCCTGACTTTC; CDR3aa: CASSLDDSGANVLTF
abundance: few; v_gene: TRBV7-2; d_gene: TRBD1; j_gene: TRBJ2-7; CDR3nt: TGTGCCAGCAGCACTAGTTACGGACAGGGGTCCGAGCAGTACTTC; CDR3aa: CASSTSYGQGSEQYF
abundance: .; v_gene: TRBV13; d_gene: TRBD1; j_gene: TRBJ1-1; CDR3nt: TGTGCCAGCAGCCTTGGGACAGGGGGCTTTAGGACTGAAGCTTTCTTT; CDR3aa: CASSLGTGGFRTEAFF